This T cell receptor beta chain was identified in a study of CD8+CD57+ T cells in acquired aplastic anemia. Study summary: Sorted CD4+ and CD8+ cells yielded roughly 3.5 ug of DNA on average.

Genomic DNA, serving as template, underwent TCR beta VDJ and CDR3 profiling. TCRdb fed the reads into MiXCR, producing one record per CDR3 protein. The table has about 190,000 distinct CDR3 sequences, roughly half seen once. V lost 2 bases and J lost 3, with 11 bases in between. Germline V gives CDR1 DFQATT, CDR2 SNEGSKA (reference sequence). The CDR3 has 14 amino acids. The sample taken for sequencing was sorted CD4+, CD8+, or CD8+CD57+ T cells (not recorded which) from PBMCs. The chain couples TRBV20-1 to TRBJ1-3; the D gene is possibly TRBD1 (6 bases). The TCR comes from a human donor in good health, serving as a control. The CDR3, as DNA: TGCAGTGCTAGACCTCAGGGGTTTGGAAACACCATATATTTT. Residues: CSARPQGFGNTIYF.